This TCR beta chain was identified in a study of blood T cell repertoires in COVID-19. Study summary: COVID-19 samples, acute and convalescent, were from the United States, Italy and Spain. PBMCs, B-cell-depleted T cells, or T cells were the source of the cDNA or gDNA that made up the material.

The CDR3 has 13 residues. Trimming took 5 bases from V and 12 from J, leaving 17 bases between them. Germline CDR1 is SEHNR and CDR2 is FQNEAQ (reference sequence). Authors' processing steps: Reference gene primer amplification in the assay estimated nucleated cell counts. Profiled with immunoSEQ multiplex PCR; TCRdb holds only in-frame clones, not every one. V, J and clone size reflect that table, while D and trimming were determined from the DNA. The sample holds 120,000 or so clones, roughly 69% seen once. The sequenced material came from peripheral blood. The source of this sequence is a woman between 70 and 85 years old with acute or convalescent COVID-19. The genes are TRBV7-9 and TRBJ1-5; no clear D. CDR3 sequence: CASSPGSGRNQHF. The CDR3 DNA reads as TGTGCCAGCAGCCCCGGGAGCGGCAGGAACCAGCATTTT.